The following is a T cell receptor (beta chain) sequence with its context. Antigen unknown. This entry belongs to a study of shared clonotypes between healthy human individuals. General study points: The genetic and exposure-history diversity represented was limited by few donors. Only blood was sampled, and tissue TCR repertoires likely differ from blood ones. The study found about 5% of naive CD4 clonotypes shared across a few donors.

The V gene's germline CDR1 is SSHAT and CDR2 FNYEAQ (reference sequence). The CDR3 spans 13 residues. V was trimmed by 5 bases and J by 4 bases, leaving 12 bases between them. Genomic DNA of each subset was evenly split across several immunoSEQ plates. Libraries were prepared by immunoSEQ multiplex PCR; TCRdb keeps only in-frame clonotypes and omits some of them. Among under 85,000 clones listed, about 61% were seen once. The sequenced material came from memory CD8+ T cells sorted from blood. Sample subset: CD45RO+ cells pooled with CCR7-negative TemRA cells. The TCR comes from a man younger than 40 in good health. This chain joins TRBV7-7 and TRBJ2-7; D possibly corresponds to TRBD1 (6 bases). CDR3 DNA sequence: TGTGCCAGCAGCCGCCTCAGGGGTTACGAGCAGTACTTC. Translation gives CASSRLRGYEQYF.